The 13 T cell receptor beta chains reported below all come from one sample, sequenced in a study of B cell selection in AIRE deficiency. Libraries were prepared by immunoSEQ multiplex PCR; TCRdb keeps only in-frame clonotypes and omits some of them. The sample holds fewer than 30,000 clones; around 97% are singletons and the top ten take just over 0.2%. CD4+CD127+ cells were sorted as the conventional CD4 T cells. Sequencing used conventional CD4+ T cells sorted from PBMCs. Receptors were obtained from a human donor with AIRE deficiency.

V is TRBV27 and J is TRBJ2-5, with unresolved D. The germline V gene encodes CDR1 MNHEY and CDR2 SMNVEV (reference sequence). The V and J ends lost 7 bases and 1 base respectively, with 19 bases between them. There are 16 residues in the CDR3. CDR3 DNA sequence: TGTGCCAGCAAACCCAAAGTTGGGGTTGCCCAAGAGACCCAGTACTTC. This translates into CASKPKVGVAQETQYF.

The V call is TRBV28, the J call TRBJ1-2, with 7 bases aligning to TRBD1. Germline CDR1 and CDR2: MDHEN and SYDVKM. After removal of 8 bases from V and 5 bases from J, the junction contained 14 bases not matched to a gene. The CDR3 contains 15 residues. In nucleotides, the CDR3 is TGTGCCAGCTCTACAGGGGCCCTCGAACTTTATGGCTACACCTTC. Its translation: CASSTGALELYGYTF.

The rearrangement joins TRBV5-6 to TRBJ1-1, with a weak D call TRBD1 (5 bases). V gave up 1 base and J gave up 7 bases, with 17 bases separating them. The CDR3 covers 15 residues. Germline V lookup: CDR1 SGHDT, CDR2 YYEEEE. This CDR3 reads CASSLRAPGPVEAFF. DNA for the CDR3: TGTGCCAGCAGCTTGAGAGCTCCAGGGCCGGTTGAAGCTTTCTTT.

The chain combines TRBV19 with TRBJ2-7; D gene uncertain. Between the trimmed V and J ends, which lost 4 bases and 0 bases, there was a span of 10 bases. CDR3 size: 14 residues. Germline values: CDR1 LNHDA, CDR2 SQIVND (reference sequence). CDR3 nucleotide sequence: TGTGCCAGTAGTACCGCAACCGTCTCCTACGAGCAGTACTTC. Translation: CASSTATVSYEQYF. Full variable domain (remainder filled in from reference TRBV19 and TRBJ2-7): DGGITQSPKYLFRKEGQNVTLSCEQNLNHDAMYWYRQDPGQGLRLIYYSQIVNDFQKGDIAEGYSVSREKKESFPLTVTSAQKNPTAFYLCASSTATVSYEQYFGPGTRLTVT.

V is TRBV4-3 and J is TRBJ2-1, with 9 bases aligning to TRBD2. Trimming took 1 base from V and 6 from J; bases not matched to a gene: 4. The CDR3 runs to 15 residues. Looked up from germline, CDR1 is LGHNA and CDR2 is YSLEER. CDR3 sequence reads: CASSQGLAGFNEQFF. The CDR3 DNA reads TGCGCCAGCAGCCAAGGGCTAGCGGGATTCAATGAGCAGTTCTTC.

The V gene is TRBV11-2, the J gene TRBJ1-6, with 7 bases aligning to TRBD1. CDR1 is SGHAT and CDR2 is FQNNGV in the germline V gene. J was trimmed by 7 bases and V by 1 base; bases with no gene match: 7. This CDR3 spans 16 amino acids. CDR3 DNA sequence: TGTGCCAGCAGCTTAGTCAGGGACAGAAGAAATTCACCCCTCCACTTT. Protein sequence: CASSLVRDRRNSPLHF.

This sequence joins TRBV15 and TRBJ2-1; TRBD2 is a possible D gene (6 bases). The CDR3 spans 15 residues. CDR1 LNHNV and CDR2 YYDKDF come from the germline V gene (reference sequence). The V end lost 2 bases, the J end lost 3 bases, and 11 bases lay between the germline ends. The CDR3 coding sequence is TGTGCCACCAGCAGAACCTCGGGACTCTACAATGAGCAGTTCTTC. Translating it yields CATSRTSGLYNEQFF. The variable domain in full, with the rest retrieved from reference TRBV15 and TRBJ2-1, is DAMVIQNPRYQVTQFGKPVTLSCSQTLNHNVMYWYQQKSSQAPKLLFHYYDKDFNNEADTPDNFQSRRPNTSFCFLDIRSPGLGDTAMYLCATSRTSGLYNEQFFGPGTRLTVL.

The V call is TRBV28, the J call TRBJ2-5; 7 bases agree with TRBD2. Matching the DNA end better, TRBJ2-7 makes the J call doubtful. Germline-derived CDR1 and CDR2 are MDHEN and SYDVKM. This CDR3 spans 13 amino acids. CDR3 sequence: CASSLAGEYEQYF. As DNA, the CDR3 is TGTGCCAGCAGTTTGGCGGGAGAATACGAGCAGTACTTC.

V gene TRBV5-5 combines with J gene TRBJ1-1; unclear D gene. CDR1 is SGHKS and CDR2 is YYEKEE in the germline V gene (reference sequence). The CDR3 has 13 residues. Trimming removed 0 bases from V and 5 bases from J, with 8 bases in between. The CDR3 sequence is CASSLGPLTEAFF. As DNA, the CDR3 is TGTGCCAGCAGCTTGGGCCCCCTTACTGAAGCTTTCTTT.

In its sample, this clone was seen once. The rearrangement uses TRBV6-5 and TRBJ2-5; no definite D call. This CDR3 region has 14 residues. Germline CDR1 and CDR2: MNHEY and SVGAGI. The germline V and J ends were trimmed by 7 bases and 1 base, with 13 bases remaining between them. Here the CDR3 DNA reads TGTGCCAGCAAAACCCCCTTAAGCCAAGAGACCCAGTACTTC. The encoded protein is CASKTPLSQETQYF.

This chain joins TRBV7-9 and TRBJ1-1; 8 bases line up with TRBD1. CDR1 is SEHNR, CDR2 FQNEAQ, per germline (reference sequence). This CDR3 is 14 amino acids long. V lost 5 bases, J lost 4 bases, and 6 bases stayed unmatched. This CDR3 reads CASSHTGGATEAFF. The DNA for the CDR3 is TGTGCCAGCAGCCATACAGGGGGGGCCACTGAAGCTTTCTTT.

This chain connects TRBV5-8 to TRBJ1-1; D gene ambiguous. The V gene's germline CDR1 is SGHTS and CDR2 YDEGEE. The CDR3 length is 14 residues. The germline V and J ends were trimmed by 5 bases and 1 base, with 12 bases remaining between them. In nucleotides, the CDR3 is TGTGCCAGCAGGATTGGGCAGAGGAACACTGAAGCTTTCTTT. It specifies CASRIGQRNTEAFF.

The chain uses TRBV28 and TRBJ2-1, with 12 bases that match TRBD2. The germline CDR1 and CDR2 sequences are MDHEN and SYDVKM. V lost 3 bases, J lost 6 bases, and 3 bases stayed unmatched. The CDR3 runs to 15 residues. CDR3 coding DNA: TGTGCCAGCAGTTTGAGACTAGCGGGAGTCAATGAGCAGTTCTTC. Translated: CASSLRLAGVNEQFF.